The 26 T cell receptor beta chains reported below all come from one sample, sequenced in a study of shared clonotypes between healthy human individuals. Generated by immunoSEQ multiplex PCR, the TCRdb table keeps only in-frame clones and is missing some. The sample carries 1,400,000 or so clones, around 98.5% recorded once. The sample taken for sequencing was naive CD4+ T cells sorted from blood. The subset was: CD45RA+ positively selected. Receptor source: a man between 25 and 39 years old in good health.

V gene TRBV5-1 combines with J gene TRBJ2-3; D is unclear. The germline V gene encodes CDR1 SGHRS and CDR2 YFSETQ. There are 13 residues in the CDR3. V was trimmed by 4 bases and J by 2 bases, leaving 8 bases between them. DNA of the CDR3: TGCGCCAGCAGCGCACTTAACACAGATACGCAGTATTTT. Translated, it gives CASSALNTDTQYF.

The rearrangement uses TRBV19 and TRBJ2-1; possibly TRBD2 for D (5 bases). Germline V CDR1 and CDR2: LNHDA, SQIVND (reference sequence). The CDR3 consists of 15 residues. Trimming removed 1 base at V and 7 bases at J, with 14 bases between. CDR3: CASSIGGSAKNEQFF. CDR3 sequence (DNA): TGTGCCAGTAGTATAGGGGGTAGCGCTAAAAATGAGCAGTTCTTC.

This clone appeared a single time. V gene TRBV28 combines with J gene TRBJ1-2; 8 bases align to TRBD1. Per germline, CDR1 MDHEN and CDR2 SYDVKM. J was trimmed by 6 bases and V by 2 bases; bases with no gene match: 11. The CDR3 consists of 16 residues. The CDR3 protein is CASSLLTDRGANGYTF. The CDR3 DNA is TGTGCCAGCAGTTTACTGACCGACAGGGGAGCCAATGGCTACACCTTC.

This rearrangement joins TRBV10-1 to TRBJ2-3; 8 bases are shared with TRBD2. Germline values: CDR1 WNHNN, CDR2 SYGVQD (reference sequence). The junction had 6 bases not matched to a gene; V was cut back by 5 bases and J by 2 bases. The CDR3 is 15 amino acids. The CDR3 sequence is CASSITSGHTDTQYF. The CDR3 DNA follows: TGCGCCAGCAGTATCACTAGCGGACACACAGATACGCAGTATTTT.

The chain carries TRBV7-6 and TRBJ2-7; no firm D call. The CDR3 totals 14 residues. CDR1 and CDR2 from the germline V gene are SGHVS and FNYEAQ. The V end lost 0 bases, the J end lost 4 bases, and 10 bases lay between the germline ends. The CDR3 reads CASSLAPDSYEQYF. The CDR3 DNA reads TGTGCCAGCAGCTTAGCGCCAGATTCTTACGAGCAGTACTTC.

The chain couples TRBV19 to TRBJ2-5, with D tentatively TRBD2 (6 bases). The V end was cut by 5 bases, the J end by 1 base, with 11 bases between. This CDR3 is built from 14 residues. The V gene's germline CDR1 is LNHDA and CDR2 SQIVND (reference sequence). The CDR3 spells CASSLTTSQETQYF. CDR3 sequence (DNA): TGTGCCAGTAGTTTAACGACTAGCCAAGAGACCCAGTACTTC.

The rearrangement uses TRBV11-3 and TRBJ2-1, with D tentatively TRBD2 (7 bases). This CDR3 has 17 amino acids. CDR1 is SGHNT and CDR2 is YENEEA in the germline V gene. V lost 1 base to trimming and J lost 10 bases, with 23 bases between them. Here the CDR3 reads CASSLGPPHLGGGEQFF. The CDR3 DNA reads TGTGCCAGCAGCTTAGGTCCTCCCCATCTAGGGGGAGGGGAGCAGTTCTTC. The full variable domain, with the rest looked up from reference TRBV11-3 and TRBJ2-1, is EAGVVQSPRYKIIEKKQPVAFWCNPISGHNTLYWYLQNLGQGPELLIRYENEEAVDDSQLPKDRFSAERLKGVDSTLKIQPAELGDSAVYLCASSLGPPHLGGGEQFFGPGTRLTVL.

The CDR3 loop is CATSRDLAGAHEQYF. The CDR3 bases are TGTGCCACCAGCAGAGATCTAGCGGGAGCACACGAGCAGTACTTC. This chain connects TRBV15 to TRBJ2-7; TRBD2 matches 10 bases. Trimming at V came to 0 bases and at J to 5 bases, leaving 4 bases not matched to a gene. This CDR3 comprises 15 residues. Per germline, CDR1 LNHNV and CDR2 YYDKDF (reference sequence). The variable domain in full, with the rest retrieved from reference TRBV15 and TRBJ2-7, is DAMVIQNPRYQVTQFGKPVTLSCSQTLNHNVMYWYQQKSSQAPKLLFHYYDKDFNNEADTPDNFQSRRPNTSFCFLDIRSPGLGDTAMYLCATSRDLAGAHEQYFGPGTRLTVT.

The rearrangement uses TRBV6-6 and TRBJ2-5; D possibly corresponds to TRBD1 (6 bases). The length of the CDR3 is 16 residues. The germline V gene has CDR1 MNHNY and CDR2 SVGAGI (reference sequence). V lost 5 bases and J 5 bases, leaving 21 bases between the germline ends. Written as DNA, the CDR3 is TGTGCCAGCAGTCCAGGAGAGAGACAGGTCGGGGAGACCCAGTACTTC. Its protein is CASSPGERQVGETQYF.

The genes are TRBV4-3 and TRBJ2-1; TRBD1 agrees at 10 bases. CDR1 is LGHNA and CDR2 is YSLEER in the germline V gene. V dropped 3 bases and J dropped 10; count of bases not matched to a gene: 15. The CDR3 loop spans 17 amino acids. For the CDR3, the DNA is TGCGCCAGCAGCCAGGGGACAGGGGATTGGGGTTCGAGGGAGCAGTTCTTC. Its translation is CASSQGTGDWGSREQFF.

CDR3 nucleotides: TGTGCCAGCAGCCAGTGGCAGGGACCCATATATTTT. Translation: CASSQWQGPIYF. The chain recombines TRBV4-2 with TRBJ1-3, with D maybe TRBD1 (5 bases). Germline CDR1 reads LGHNA; CDR2 reads YNFKEQ. Trimming took off 3 bases at V and 11 bases at J, with 11 bases between the two ends. The CDR3 runs to 12 residues.

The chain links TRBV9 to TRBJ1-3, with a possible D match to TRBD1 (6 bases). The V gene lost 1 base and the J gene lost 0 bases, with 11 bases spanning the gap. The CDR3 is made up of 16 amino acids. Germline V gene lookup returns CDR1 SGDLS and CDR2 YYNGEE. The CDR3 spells CASSVRTALSGNTIYF. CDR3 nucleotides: TGTGCCAGCAGCGTAAGGACAGCTCTCTCTGGAAACACCATATATTTT.

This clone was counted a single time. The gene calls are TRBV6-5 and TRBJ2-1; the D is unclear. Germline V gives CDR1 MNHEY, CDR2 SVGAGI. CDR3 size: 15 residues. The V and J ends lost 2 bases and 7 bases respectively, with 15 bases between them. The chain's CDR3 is CASSYHGGVGNEQFF. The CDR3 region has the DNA TGTGCCAGCAGTTACCATGGTGGGGTTGGGAATGAGCAGTTCTTC.

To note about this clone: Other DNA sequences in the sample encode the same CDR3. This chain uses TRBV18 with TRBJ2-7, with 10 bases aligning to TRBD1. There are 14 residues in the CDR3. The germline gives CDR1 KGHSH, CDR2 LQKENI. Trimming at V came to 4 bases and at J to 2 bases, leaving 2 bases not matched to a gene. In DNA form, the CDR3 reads TGTGCCAGCTCACAGGGACAGGGGCCCTACGAGCAGTACTTC. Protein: CASSQGQGPYEQYF.

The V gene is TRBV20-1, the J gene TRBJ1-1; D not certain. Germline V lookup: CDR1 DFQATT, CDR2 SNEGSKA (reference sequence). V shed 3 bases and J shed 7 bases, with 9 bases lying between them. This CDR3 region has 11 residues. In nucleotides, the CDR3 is TGCAGTGCTAGGGGTGGATATGAAGCTTTCTTT. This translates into CSARGGYEAFF.

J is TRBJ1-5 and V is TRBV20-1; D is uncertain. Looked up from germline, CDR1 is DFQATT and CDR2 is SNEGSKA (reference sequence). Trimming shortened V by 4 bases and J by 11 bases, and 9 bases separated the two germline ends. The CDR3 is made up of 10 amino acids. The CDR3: CSAKFGTQHF. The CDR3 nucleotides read TGCAGTGCTAAATTTGGGACCCAGCATTTT.

Here the CDR3 DNA reads TGTGCCAGCTCACGACAGCGGGCCTCCTACAATGAGCAGTTCTTC. Its translation: CASSRQRASYNEQFF. The rearrangement joins TRBV18 to TRBJ2-1, with D tentatively TRBD2 (6 bases). CDR1 and CDR2 (germline): KGHSH, LQKENI. Deletions cut 4 bases from V and 0 bases from J, with 10 bases between. CDR3 length equals 15 residues.

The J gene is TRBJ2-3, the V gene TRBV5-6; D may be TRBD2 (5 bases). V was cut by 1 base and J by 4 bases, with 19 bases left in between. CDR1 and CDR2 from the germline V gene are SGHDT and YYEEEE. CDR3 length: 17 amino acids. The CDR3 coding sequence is TGTGCCAGCAGCTTGCCCCATAACGGCAAGGAGGCAGATACGCAGTATTTT. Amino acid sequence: CASSLPHNGKEADTQYF.

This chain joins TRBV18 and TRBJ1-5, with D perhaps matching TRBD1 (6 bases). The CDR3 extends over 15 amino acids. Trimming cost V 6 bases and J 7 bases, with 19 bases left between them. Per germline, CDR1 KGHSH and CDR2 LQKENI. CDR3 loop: CASSPTGALLQPQHF. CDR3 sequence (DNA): TGTGCCAGCTCCCCGACAGGAGCACTCTTACAGCCCCAGCATTTT.

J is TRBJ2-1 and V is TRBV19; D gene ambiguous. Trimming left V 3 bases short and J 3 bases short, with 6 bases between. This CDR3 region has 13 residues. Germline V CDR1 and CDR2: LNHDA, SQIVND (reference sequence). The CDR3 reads CASSIQVYNEQFF. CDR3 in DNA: TGTGCCAGTAGTATTCAAGTCTACAATGAGCAGTTCTTC.

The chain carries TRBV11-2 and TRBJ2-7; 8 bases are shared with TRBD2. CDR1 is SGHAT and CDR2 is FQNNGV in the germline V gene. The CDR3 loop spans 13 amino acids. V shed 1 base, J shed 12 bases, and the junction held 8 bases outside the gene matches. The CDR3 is CASSLVVLAGVYF. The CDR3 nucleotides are TGTGCCAGCAGCTTAGTGGTGCTAGCGGGCGTGTACTTC.

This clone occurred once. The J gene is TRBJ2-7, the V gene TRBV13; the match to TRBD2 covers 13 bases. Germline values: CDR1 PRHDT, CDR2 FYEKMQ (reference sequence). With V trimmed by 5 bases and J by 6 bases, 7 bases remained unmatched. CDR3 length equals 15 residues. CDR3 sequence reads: CASSRPGLAGSEQYF. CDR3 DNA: TGTGCCAGCAGCCGACCGGGACTAGCGGGAAGCGAGCAGTACTTC.

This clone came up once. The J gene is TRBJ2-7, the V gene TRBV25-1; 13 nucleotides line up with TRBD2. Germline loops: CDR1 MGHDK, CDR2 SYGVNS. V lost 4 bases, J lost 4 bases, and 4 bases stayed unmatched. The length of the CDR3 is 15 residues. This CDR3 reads CASSARTSGSYEQYF. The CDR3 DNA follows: TGTGCCAGCAGTGCAAGGACTAGCGGGAGTTACGAGCAGTACTTC.

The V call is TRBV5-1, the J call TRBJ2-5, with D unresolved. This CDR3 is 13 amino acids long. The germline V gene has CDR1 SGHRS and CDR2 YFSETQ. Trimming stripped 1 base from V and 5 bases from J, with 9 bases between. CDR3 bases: TGCGCCAGCAGCTTGCACCTGGGGGAGACCCAGTACTTC. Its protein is CASSLHLGETQYF. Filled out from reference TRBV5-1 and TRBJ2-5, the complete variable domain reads KAGVTQTPRYLIKTRGQQVTLSCSPISGHRSVSWYQQTPGQGLQFLFEYFSETQRNKGNFPGRFSGRQFSNSRSEMNVSTLELGDSALYLCASSLHLGETQYFGPGTRLLVL.

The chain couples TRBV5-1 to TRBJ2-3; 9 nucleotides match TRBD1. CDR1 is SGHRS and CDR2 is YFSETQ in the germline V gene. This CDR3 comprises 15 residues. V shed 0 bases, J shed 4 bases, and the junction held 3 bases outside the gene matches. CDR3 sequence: CASSLAQGAADTQYF. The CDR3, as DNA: TGCGCCAGCAGCTTGGCACAGGGGGCCGCAGATACGCAGTATTTT.

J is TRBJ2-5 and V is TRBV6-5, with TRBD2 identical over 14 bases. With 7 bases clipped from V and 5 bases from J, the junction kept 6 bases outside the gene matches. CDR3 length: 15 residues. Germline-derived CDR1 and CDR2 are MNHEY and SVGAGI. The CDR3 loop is CASTGTSGSRETQYF. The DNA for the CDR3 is TGTGCCAGCACCGGGACTAGCGGGAGTAGGGAGACCCAGTACTTC.